A selection of T cell receptor beta chains follows, all from one sample in a study of blood T cell repertoires in COVID-19. This table comes from immunoSEQ multiplex PCR, and its TCRdb copy is limited to in-frame clones, with some not included. The sample has roughly 250,000 clones, approximately 86% seen once. Sequencing was carried out using PBMCs or T cells enriched from blood (not recorded which). The receptors were gathered from a woman in her twenties or thirties with acute COVID-19. The CDR3 runs from the conserved cysteine through the conserved F or W. Each record gives: D gene, CDR3 length, V gene, clone size, J gene, CDR3 DNA, CDR3 protein. The D gene is left open where the match is weak. Expanded clones are given a class, and other clones once, few, many or no size at all.

.	13	TRBV27	few	TRBJ1-6	TGTGCCAGCGGGAGCTCCTATAATTCACCCCTCCACTTT	CASGSSYNSPLHF
.	12	TRBV5-8	.	TRBJ2-7	TGTGCCAGCAGCTCAAATACTTACGAGCAGTACTTC	CASSSNTYEQYF
.	17	TRBV5-6	.	TRBJ1-5	TGTGCCAGCAGCAAACACCTTGGAACCCCAGGGGTGCAGCCCCAGCATTTT	CASSKHLGTPGVQPQHF
.	14	TRBV7-2	.	TRBJ1-3	TGTGCCAGCACCCCGGACATCTCTGGAAACACCATATATTTT	CASTPDISGNTIYF
.	15	TRBV5-6	.	TRBJ2-7	TGTGCCAGCAGCCCCGACGTCTCGACTTCCTACGAGCAGTACTTC	CASSPDVSTSYEQYF
TRBD1	14	TRBV2	.	TRBJ2-7	TGTGCCAGCAGTCGACAGGGGGCCAGCTACGAGCAGTACTTC	CASSRQGASYEQYF
TRBD1	16	TRBV19	.	TRBJ2-2	TGTGCCAGTAGAGTATGGGGGACAGGTGGAACCGGGGAGCTGTTTTTT	CASRVWGTGGTGELFF
.	15	TRBV7-2	.	TRBJ1-1	TGTGCCAGCAGCTTTGGGGGCCCCATGAACACTGAAGCTTTCTTT	CASSFGGPMNTEAFF
.	12	TRBV29-1	.	TRBJ2-2	TGCAGCGCCCAGGGAATCCCCGGGGAGCTGTTTTTT	CSAQGIPGELFF
.	15	TRBV29-1	.	TRBJ2-1	TGCAGCGTTGAAATAGCGGCAAGCTCCTACAATGAGCAGTTCTTC	CSVEIAASSYNEQFF
.	12	TRBV3-1/TRBV3-2	.	TRBJ1-2	TGTGCCAGAGGACAGAGAAACTATGGCTACACCTTC	CARGQRNYGYTF
.	16	TRBV19	.	TRBJ2-5	TGTGCCAGTATGGGGCGAGGTAGCGGATTCCAAGAGACCCAGTACTTC	CASMGRGSGFQETQYF
TRBD1	14	TRBV28	.	TRBJ1-3	TGTGCCAGCAGTTCCTTGGGACAGGGAGACACCATATATTTT	CASSSLGQGDTIYF
TRBD2	15	TRBV5-8	.	TRBJ2-3	TGTGCCAGCTCAACCGGGACTAGCAGGACAGATACGCAGTATTTT	CASSTGTSRTDTQYF
.	15	TRBV9	.	TRBJ2-6	TGTGCCAGCAGCGCCGGGAGCTCTGGGGCCAACGTCCTGACTTTC	CASSAGSSGANVLTF
TRBD2	12	TRBV28	.	TRBJ2-5	TGTGCAGCCGGGGGGGAACAAGAGACCCAGTACTTC	CAAGGEQETQYF
.	12	TRBV6-5	once	TRBJ1-1	TGTGCCAGCACACCGCCGAGCACTGAAGCTTTCTTT	CASTPPSTEAFF
TRBD2	16	TRBV5-4	.	TRBJ2-3	TGTGCCAGCAGCTTGGACCAGCGGGAGGTCGCAGATACGCAGTATTTT	CASSLDQREVADTQYF
TRBD1	15	TRBV7-2	.	TRBJ1-2	TGTGCCAGCAGCTTGAGTCCCGGGACAGGCTATGGCTACACCTTC	CASSLSPGTGYGYTF
TRBD2	14	TRBV3-1/TRBV3-2	.	TRBJ2-2	TGTGCCAGCGCAGCGGGAGCAGGGACCGGGGAGCTGTTTTTT	CASAAGAGTGELFF
TRBD2	16	TRBV11-1	.	TRBJ2-1	TGTGCCAGCAGCCACAGAAGCGGGAGTAAGGACAATGAGCAGTTCTTC	CASSHRSGSKDNEQFF
TRBD2	16	TRBV5-4	.	TRBJ2-5	TGTGCCAGCAGCTTGGGTGGAGCTAGCGGGCAAGAGACCCAGTACTTC	CASSLGGASGQETQYF
.	13	TRBV28	once	TRBJ1-1	TGTGCTTCGCTAGAGCGGGGAGCGACCCCAGCTTTCTTT	CASLERGATPAFF
TRBD1	15	TRBV9	.	TRBJ1-3	TGTGCCAGCAGCTCAACAGGGGGGAATGGAAACACCATATATTTT	CASSSTGGNGNTIYF
TRBD2	15	TRBV5-1	once	TRBJ2-1	TGCGCCAGCCGTATAACTAGCGTTGGCGGTAATGAGCAGTTCTTC	CASRITSVGGNEQFF
.	16	TRBV28	.	TRBJ2-6	TGTGCCAGCAGTCCCTCTCAGGGTTCTGGGGCCAACGTCCTGACTTTC	CASSPSQGSGANVLTF
.	13	TRBV2	.	TRBJ2-5	TGTGCCAGCACAGAGGAGAGGGCGGAGACCCAGTACTTC	CASTEERAETQYF
TRBD2	12	TRBV10-3	.	TRBJ2-1	TGTGCCACGGGACTAGCGGACAATGAGCAGTTCTTC	CATGLADNEQFF
.	14	TRBV18	.	TRBJ2-5	TGTGCCAGCTCACCGGGGGGACAGAAAGAGACCCAGTACTTC	CASSPGGQKETQYF
.	13	TRBV2	.	TRBJ2-7	TGTGCCAGCCGGAGGGGACTTTTGCTCGAGCAGTACTTC	CASRRGLLLEQYF
TRBD2	16	TRBV7-9	.	TRBJ2-1	TGTGCCAGCACAGCCCAGTTAGCGGGAGGGGATAATGAGCAGTTCTTC	CASTAQLAGGDNEQFF
TRBD1	14	TRBV7-2	.	TRBJ2-2	TGTGCCAGCTCCACCAGGGGGCGTACCGGGGAGCTGTTTTTT	CASSTRGRTGELFF
TRBD1	16	TRBV27	.	TRBJ1-2	TGTGCCAGCAGTCCCTCCCGGGGACAGGGTAACTATGGCTACACCTTC	CASSPSRGQGNYGYTF